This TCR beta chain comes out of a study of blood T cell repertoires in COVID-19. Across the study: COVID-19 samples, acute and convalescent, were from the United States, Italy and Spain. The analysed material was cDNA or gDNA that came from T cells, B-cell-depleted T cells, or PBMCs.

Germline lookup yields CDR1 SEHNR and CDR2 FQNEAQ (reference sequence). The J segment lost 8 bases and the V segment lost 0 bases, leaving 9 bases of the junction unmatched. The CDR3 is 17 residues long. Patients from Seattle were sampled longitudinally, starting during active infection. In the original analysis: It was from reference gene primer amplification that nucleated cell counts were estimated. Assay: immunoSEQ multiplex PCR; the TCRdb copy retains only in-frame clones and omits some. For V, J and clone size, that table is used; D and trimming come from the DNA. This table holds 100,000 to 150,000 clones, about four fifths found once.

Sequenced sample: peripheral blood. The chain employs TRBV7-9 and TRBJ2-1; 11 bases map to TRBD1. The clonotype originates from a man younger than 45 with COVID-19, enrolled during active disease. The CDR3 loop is CASSLALGTGGFDEQFF. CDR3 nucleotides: TGTGCCAGCAGCTTAGCGCTAGGGACAGGGGGATTCGATGAGCAGTTCTTC.